These 26 T cell receptor beta chains were all obtained from the same sample, sequenced in a study of human T cells and chemical hapten exposure. TCRdb recomputed calls from the RACE reads with MiXCR, one row per CDR3 protein. Counted here are roughly 380,000 distinct CDR3 sequences, roughly 5.3% occurring once; the ten biggest clones make up just over 2.5%. As for time point: pre-sensitization, week 0. This sample's treatment: therapeutic diphenylcyclopropenone sensitization with weekly scalp DPC. Material: whole blood, obtained in connection with sensitization to the hapten diphenylcyclopropenone (DPC). These receptors originate from a woman aged 45-65 years with alopecia areata. Some clones in this sample may be carry-over from other donors' samples.

The rearrangement uses TRBV14 and TRBJ2-1; D is uncertain. Per germline, CDR1 SGHDN and CDR2 FVKESK. V gave up 4 bases and J gave up 0 bases, with 10 bases separating them. The CDR3 sequence is 15 residues long. Here the CDR3 reads CASSPPPSSYNEQFF. CDR3 DNA sequence: TGTGCCAGCAGCCCACCTCCGAGCTCCTACAATGAGCAGTTCTTC.

This sequence joins TRBV28 and TRBJ1-1; D perhaps matches TRBD1 (6 bases). Germline CDR1 reads MDHEN; CDR2 reads SYDVKM. This CDR3 comprises 13 residues. V lost 8 bases, J lost 1 base, and 11 bases lay in between. CDR3 sequence (DNA): TGTGCCAGCGGACAGCTTACGAACACTGAAGCTTTCTTT. Amino acids: CASGQLTNTEAFF.

V and J are TRBV29-1 and TRBJ2-5; D might be TRBD1 (6 bases). The CDR3 runs 13 residues. Germline CDR1 and CDR2: SQVTM and ANQGSEA. Trimming stripped 6 bases from V and 5 bases from J, with 16 bases between. The CDR3 spells CSVRGGSRETQYF. DNA of the CDR3: TGCAGCGTACGTGGGGGCTCGCGGGAGACCCAGTACTTC.

This clonotype was observed at least ten times. The V and J genes are TRBV13 and TRBJ2-7; D is perhaps TRBD1 or TRBD2 (5 bases each). This CDR3 region has 14 residues. In germline, CDR1 is PRHDT, CDR2 FYEKMQ (reference sequence). V was cut by 3 bases and J by 1 base, with 10 bases left in between. CDR3 DNA: TGTGCCAGCAGCTTCCGGGACCTATCCTACGAGCAGTACTTC. This codes for CASSFRDLSYEQYF.

This clonotype appeared a few times. This chain uses TRBV11-2 with TRBJ1-1, with D perhaps matching TRBD1 (6 bases). Germline CDR1 and CDR2: SGHAT and FQNNGV. CDR3 length: 11 amino acids. Trimming stripped 6 bases from V and 11 bases from J, with 13 bases between. CDR3 in DNA: TGTGCCAGCAGTACGGGGGGCCCGGCTTTCTTT. Its translation is CASSTGGPAFF.

In its sample, this clonotype was seen many times. V gene TRBV24-1 combines with J gene TRBJ1-5; 11 bases are a match to TRBD1. This CDR3 is built from 16 residues. Germline V CDR1 and CDR2: KGHDR, SFDVKD. V trimming: 4 bases; J trimming: 5 bases; junction bases outside the gene matches: 6. The DNA of the CDR3 is TGTGCCACCAGTGACCGCGGACAGGGGGCTTATCAGCCCCAGCATTTT. The encoded protein is CATSDRGQGAYQPQHF.

This clonotype was seen more than once but under ten times. The rearrangement links TRBV30 to TRBJ2-3; no clear D gene. V gave up 3 bases and J gave up 0 bases, with 7 bases separating them. The CDR3 sequence is 13 residues long. Looked up from germline, CDR1 is GTSNPN and CDR2 is SVGIG (reference sequence). Written as DNA, the CDR3 is TGTGCCTGGAGGGGCACTAGCACAGATACGCAGTATTTT. The encoded protein is CAWRGTSTDTQYF.

A few counts support this clonotype. J is TRBJ2-2 and V is TRBV9; D ambiguous. Deletions cut 0 bases from V and 7 bases from J, with 7 bases between. Germline values: CDR1 SGDLS, CDR2 YYNGEE. CDR3 size: 13 residues. CDR3 sequence reads: CASSVVSHGELFF. The CDR3 coding sequence is TGTGCCAGCAGCGTAGTCTCGCACGGGGAGCTGTTTTTT.

This clonotype was found many times. This sequence joins TRBV5-1 and TRBJ1-2; no clear D gene. Germline CDR1 reads SGHRS; CDR2 reads YFSETQ. The CDR3 is 14 amino acids. V dropped 2 bases and J dropped 4 bases, with 12 bases sitting between them. The CDR3 here is CASSFKWEGYGYTF. The CDR3 DNA sequence: TGCGCCAGCAGCTTTAAGTGGGAAGGCTATGGCTACACCTTC.

The chain recombines TRBV9 with TRBJ1-5; D is possibly TRBD1 (5 bases). The CDR3 length is 16 residues. Germline CDR1 is SGDLS and CDR2 is YYNGEE. V dropped 0 bases and J dropped 0 bases, with 10 bases sitting between them. The DNA of the CDR3 is TGTGCCAGCAGCGTAGATCCGGGGACTAGCAATCAGCCCCAGCATTTT. This sequence encodes CASSVDPGTSNQPQHF. Complete variable domain (other parts from reference TRBV9 and TRBJ1-5): DSGVTQTPKHLITATGQRVTLRCSPRSGDLSVYWYQQSLDQGLQFLIQYYNGEERAKGNILERFSAQQFPDLHSELNLSSLELGDSALYFCASSVDPGTSNQPQHFGDGTRLSIL.

The chain joins TRBV27 to TRBJ1-5; no clear D. The CDR3 has 13 amino acids. V was cut by 2 bases and J by 7 bases, with 9 bases left in between. The germline CDR1 and CDR2 sequences are MNHEY and SMNVEV (reference sequence). The CDR3 region has the DNA TGTGCCAGCAGTTTAACCCTGGAGCAGCCCCAGCATTTT. Protein product: CASSLTLEQPQHF.

The genes are TRBV6-5 and TRBJ1-4; tentatively, D is TRBD1 (5 bases). CDR1 and CDR2 from the germline V gene are MNHEY and SVGAGI. The germline V and J ends were trimmed by 3 bases and 2 bases, with 10 bases remaining between them. CDR3 length: 15 residues. CDR3 region: CASSYRGGTNEKLFF. The CDR3 nucleotides are TGTGCCAGCAGTTATAGGGGAGGCACTAATGAAAAACTGTTTTTT.

V gene TRBV2 combines with J gene TRBJ2-2; D ambiguous. Trimming removed 6 bases at V and 9 bases at J, with 5 bases between. The CDR3 covers 10 residues. Germline V gene sequence: CDR1 SNHLY, CDR2 FYNNEI. The CDR3 region has the DNA TGTGCCAGCAGCCAGAGGGAGCTGTTTTTT. This encodes CASSQRELFF. Supplemented by reference TRBV2 and TRBJ2-2, the full variable domain reads EPEVTQTPSHQVTQMGQEVILRCVPISNHLYFYWYRQILGQKVEFLVSFYNNEISEKSEIFDDQFSVERPDGSNFTLKIRSTKLEDSAMYFCASSQRELFFGEGSRLTVL.

Many counts were recorded for this clonotype. The V gene is TRBV12-3 or TRBV12-4, the J gene TRBJ1-5; 7 positions match TRBD1. Unmatched junction bases numbered 11, after V lost 4 bases and J lost 2 bases. The CDR3 consists of 17 residues. CDR3 DNA sequence: TGTGCCAGCAGTTCCGGCCTGGACAGGAGGGGCAATCAGCCCCAGCATTTT. It codes for CASSSGLDRRGNQPQHF.

This clonotype came up many times. The rearrangement joins TRBV11-2 to TRBJ2-2; TRBD2 aligns across 12 bases. The CDR3 sequence is 18 residues long. V dropped 3 bases and J dropped 4; count of bases not matched to a gene: 9. The V gene's germline CDR1 is SGHAT and CDR2 FQNNGV. The CDR3 bases are TGTGCCAGCAGCTTTCCCCTAGCGGGAGGGCCGGTCACCGGGGAGCTGTTTTTT. It specifies CASSFPLAGGPVTGELFF.

The chain has TRBV12-3 or TRBV12-4 and TRBJ2-1; D call uncertain. V dropped 3 bases and J dropped 10 bases, with 10 bases sitting between them. The CDR3 extends over 12 amino acids. This CDR3 is CASSLNPTEQFF. CDR3 nucleotides: TGTGCCAGCAGTTTGAACCCCACGGAGCAGTTCTTC.

This clonotype was counted at least ten times. The chain carries TRBV10-2 and TRBJ2-3, with D possibly being TRBD1 or TRBD2 (6 bases each). The CDR3 runs to 14 residues. Trimming stripped 4 bases from V and 4 bases from J, with 12 bases between. Germline V gene sequence: CDR1 WSHSY, CDR2 SAAADI. Here the CDR3 reads CASSAGANPDTQYF. In nucleotides, the CDR3 is TGCGCCAGCAGTGCGGGGGCCAACCCAGATACGCAGTATTTT.

The sample holds many counts of this clonotype. The rearrangement joins TRBV20-1 to TRBJ1-5, with D unresolved. In germline, CDR1 is DFQATT, CDR2 SNEGSKA (reference sequence). This CDR3 has 13 amino acids. The V end lost 3 bases, the J end lost 4 bases, and 10 bases lay between the germline ends. The CDR3 loop is CSARSIENQPQHF. The CDR3 DNA reads TGCAGTGCTAGGTCTATAGAAAATCAGCCCCAGCATTTT.

The chain employs TRBV9 and TRBJ2-5, with D uncertain. The CDR3 spans 13 residues. Germline CDR1 is SGDLS and CDR2 is YYNGEE. The V end lost 0 bases, the J end lost 5 bases, and 8 bases lay between the germline ends. The CDR3 nucleotides read TGTGCCAGCAGCGTAGTACCGGTGGAGACCCAGTACTTC. Translated: CASSVVPVETQYF. The full variable domain, in which reference TRBV9 and TRBJ2-5 provide the parts outside the CDR3, is DSGVTQTPKHLITATGQRVTLRCSPRSGDLSVYWYQQSLDQGLQFLIQYYNGEERAKGNILERFSAQQFPDLHSELNLSSLELGDSALYFCASSVVPVETQYFGPGTRLLVL.

This clonotype has just a few counts. The chain recombines TRBV7-9 with TRBJ1-5; possible D gene TRBD1, 5 bases. The CDR3 length is 15 residues. The ends were cut back, 4 bases at V and 3 bases at J, with 13 bases in the middle. In germline, CDR1 is SEHNR, CDR2 FQNEAQ (reference sequence). The CDR3 sequence: CASSSPEDTNQPQHF. CDR3 bases: TGTGCCAGCAGCTCCCCCGAGGACACCAATCAGCCCCAGCATTTT.

This clonotype came up many times. The chain joins TRBV29-1 to TRBJ1-2; D not certain. The CDR3 totals 14 residues. V was pared by 6 bases and J by 4 bases, with 18 bases between. Germline V CDR1 and CDR2: SQVTM, ANQGSEA. The CDR3, as DNA: TGCAGCGTCGGACCCTCGGAGGGTGGCTATGGCTACACCTTC. It is translated as CSVGPSEGGYGYTF.

The table lists this clonotype with many counts. This chain connects TRBV27 to TRBJ2-5; D might be TRBD2 (5 bases). This CDR3 is built from 14 residues. Germline CDR1 reads MNHEY; CDR2 reads SMNVEV (reference sequence). Between the trimmed V and J ends, which lost 4 bases and 6 bases, there was a span of 15 bases. CDR3 bases: TGTGCCAGCAGTTCCATCCGACTACAGCAGACCCAGTACTTC. Protein: CASSSIRLQQTQYF.

The chain combines TRBV13 with TRBJ1-1; D is undetermined. Germline V lookup: CDR1 PRHDT, CDR2 FYEKMQ (reference sequence). V lost 7 bases and J 1 base, leaving 10 bases between the germline ends. This CDR3 region has 13 residues. The CDR3 loop reads CASTVGSNTEAFF. The DNA of the CDR3 is TGTGCCAGCACCGTGGGGTCGAACACTGAAGCTTTCTTT.

Ten or more counts support this clonotype. J is TRBJ2-1 and V is TRBV29-1, with 12 bases fitting TRBD1. Germline V CDR1 and CDR2: SQVTM, ANQGSEA. V gave up 7 bases and J gave up 8 bases; unmatched junction bases: 18. CDR3 length equals 17 residues. DNA of the CDR3: TGCAGCGCTACGCCGGGACAGGGGGCCGGCCGAGGGTATGAGCAGTTCTTC. It is translated as CSATPGQGAGRGYEQFF.

This clonotype showed up just a few times. This sequence joins TRBV23-1 and TRBJ2-7; possibly TRBD2 for D (6 bases). TRBV23-1 is an ORF, with its function uncertain. Trimming removed 7 bases at V and 3 bases at J, with 25 bases between. The CDR3 is 17 residues long. CDR3 sequence reads: CASTLTLAPHGDYEQYF. In nucleotides, the CDR3 is TGCGCCAGCACCTTAACACTAGCTCCTCATGGGGACTACGAGCAGTACTTC.

Ten or more counts support this clonotype. This sequence joins TRBV4-1 and TRBJ2-7, with a weak D call TRBD2 (7 bases). The CDR3 covers 15 residues. Trimming left V 0 bases short and J 3 bases short, with 12 bases between. The V gene's germline CDR1 is MGHRA and CDR2 YSYEKL. The CDR3 coding sequence is TGCGCCAGCAGCCAAGAGGGGGGGGCGCGCTACGAGCAGTACTTC. Protein sequence: CASSQEGGARYEQYF.